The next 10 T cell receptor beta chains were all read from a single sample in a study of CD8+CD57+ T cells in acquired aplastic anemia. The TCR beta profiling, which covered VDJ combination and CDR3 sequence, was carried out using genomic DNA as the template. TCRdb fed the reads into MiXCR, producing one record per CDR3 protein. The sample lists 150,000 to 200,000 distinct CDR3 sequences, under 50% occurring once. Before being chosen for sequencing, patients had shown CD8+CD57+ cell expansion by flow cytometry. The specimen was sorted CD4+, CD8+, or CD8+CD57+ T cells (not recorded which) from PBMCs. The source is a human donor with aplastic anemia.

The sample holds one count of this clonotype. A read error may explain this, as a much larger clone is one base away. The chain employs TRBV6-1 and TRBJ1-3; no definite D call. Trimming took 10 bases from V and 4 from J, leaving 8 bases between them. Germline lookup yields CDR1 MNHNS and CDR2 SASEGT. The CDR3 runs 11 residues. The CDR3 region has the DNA TGTGCCAACAGCCCGGGAAACACCATATATTTT. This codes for CANSPGNTIYF.

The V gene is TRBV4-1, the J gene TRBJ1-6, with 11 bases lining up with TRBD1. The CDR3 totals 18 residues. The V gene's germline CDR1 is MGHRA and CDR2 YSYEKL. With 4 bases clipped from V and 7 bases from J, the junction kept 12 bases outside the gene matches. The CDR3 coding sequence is TGCGCCAGCAGCCCTGGGACAGGGGGGACGGGTGTCAATTCACCCCTCCACTTT. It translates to CASSPGTGGTGVNSPLHF.

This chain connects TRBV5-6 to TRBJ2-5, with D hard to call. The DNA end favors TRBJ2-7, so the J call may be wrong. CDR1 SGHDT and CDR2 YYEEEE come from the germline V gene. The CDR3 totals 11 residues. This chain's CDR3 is CASSFDAEQYF. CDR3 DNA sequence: TGTGCCAGCAGCTTTGACGCCGAGCAGTACTTC.

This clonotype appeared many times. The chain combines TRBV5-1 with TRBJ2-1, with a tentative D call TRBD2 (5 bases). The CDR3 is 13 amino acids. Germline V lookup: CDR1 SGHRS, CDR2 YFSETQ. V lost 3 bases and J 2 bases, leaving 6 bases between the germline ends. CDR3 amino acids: CASSSGTYNEQFF. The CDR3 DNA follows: TGCGCCAGCAGCTCCGGGACCTACAATGAGCAGTTCTTC.

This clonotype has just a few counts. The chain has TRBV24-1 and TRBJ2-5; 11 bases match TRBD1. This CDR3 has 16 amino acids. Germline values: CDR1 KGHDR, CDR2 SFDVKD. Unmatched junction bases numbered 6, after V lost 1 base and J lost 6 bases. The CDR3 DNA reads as TGTGCCACCAGTGATTTACGGACAGGGGGCGTGCAGACCCAGTACTTC. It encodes CATSDLRTGGVQTQYF.

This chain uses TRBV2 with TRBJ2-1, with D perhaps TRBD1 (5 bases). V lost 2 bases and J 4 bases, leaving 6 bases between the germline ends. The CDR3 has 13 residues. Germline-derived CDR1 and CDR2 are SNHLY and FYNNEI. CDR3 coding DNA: TGTGCCAGCAGTGAAAGGGGATACAATGAGCAGTTCTTC. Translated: CASSERGYNEQFF.

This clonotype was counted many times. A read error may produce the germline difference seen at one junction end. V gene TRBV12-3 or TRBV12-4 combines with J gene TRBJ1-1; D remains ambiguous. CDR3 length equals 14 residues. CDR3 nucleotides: TGTGCCAGCAGTTTAGCAAGGATGAAGACTGAAGCTTTCTTT. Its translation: CASSLARMKTEAFF.

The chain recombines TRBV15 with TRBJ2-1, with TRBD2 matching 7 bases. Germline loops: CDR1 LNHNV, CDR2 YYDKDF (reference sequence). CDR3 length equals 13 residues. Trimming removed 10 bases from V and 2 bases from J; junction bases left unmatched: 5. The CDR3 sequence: CAMAGVAYNEQFF. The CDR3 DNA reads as TGTGCCATGGCGGGAGTGGCCTACAATGAGCAGTTCTTC.

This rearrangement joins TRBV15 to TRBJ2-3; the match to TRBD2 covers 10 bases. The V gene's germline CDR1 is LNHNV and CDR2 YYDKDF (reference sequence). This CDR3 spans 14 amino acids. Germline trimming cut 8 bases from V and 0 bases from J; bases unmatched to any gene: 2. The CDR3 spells CATFSGGSTDTQYF. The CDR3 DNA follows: TGTGCCACCTTTAGCGGGGGGAGCACAGATACGCAGTATTTT.

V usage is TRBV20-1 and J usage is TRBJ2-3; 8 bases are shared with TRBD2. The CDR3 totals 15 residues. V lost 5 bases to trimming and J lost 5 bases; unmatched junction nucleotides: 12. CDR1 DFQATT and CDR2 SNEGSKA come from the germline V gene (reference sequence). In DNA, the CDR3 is TGCAGTGCTGCCCAAGCGGGGGCGGTGGGAGATACGCAGTATTTT. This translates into CSAAQAGAVGDTQYF.